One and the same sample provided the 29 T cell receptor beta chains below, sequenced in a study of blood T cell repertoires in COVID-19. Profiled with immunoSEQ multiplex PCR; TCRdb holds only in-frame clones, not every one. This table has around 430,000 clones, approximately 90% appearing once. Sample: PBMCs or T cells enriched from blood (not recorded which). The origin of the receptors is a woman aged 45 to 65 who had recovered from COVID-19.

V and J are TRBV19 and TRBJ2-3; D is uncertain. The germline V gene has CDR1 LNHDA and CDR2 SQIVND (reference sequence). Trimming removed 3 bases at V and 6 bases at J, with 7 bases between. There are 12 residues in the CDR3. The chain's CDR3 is CASSIYGDTQYF. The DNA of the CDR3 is TGTGCCAGTAGTATCTACGGGGATACGCAGTATTTT. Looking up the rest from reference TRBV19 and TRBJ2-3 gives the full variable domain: DGGITQSPKYLFRKEGQNVTLSCEQNLNHDAMYWYRQDPGQGLRLIYYSQIVNDFQKGDIAEGYSVSREKKESFPLTVTSAQKNPTAFYLCASSIYGDTQYFGPGTRLTVL.

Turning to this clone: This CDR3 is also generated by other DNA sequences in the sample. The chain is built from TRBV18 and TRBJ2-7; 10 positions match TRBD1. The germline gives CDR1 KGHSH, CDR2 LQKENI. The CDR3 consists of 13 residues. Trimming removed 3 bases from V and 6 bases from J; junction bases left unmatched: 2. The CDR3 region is CASSPGQGGEQYF. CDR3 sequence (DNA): TGTGCCAGCTCACCCGGACAGGGGGGCGAGCAGTACTTC.

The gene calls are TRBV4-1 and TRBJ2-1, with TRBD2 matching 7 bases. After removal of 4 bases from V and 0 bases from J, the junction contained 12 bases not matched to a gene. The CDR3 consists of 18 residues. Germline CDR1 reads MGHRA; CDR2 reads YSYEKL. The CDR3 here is CASSPLFGRGSSYNEQFF. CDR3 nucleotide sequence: TGCGCCAGCAGCCCCCTCTTTGGGCGGGGGAGCTCCTACAATGAGCAGTTCTTC.

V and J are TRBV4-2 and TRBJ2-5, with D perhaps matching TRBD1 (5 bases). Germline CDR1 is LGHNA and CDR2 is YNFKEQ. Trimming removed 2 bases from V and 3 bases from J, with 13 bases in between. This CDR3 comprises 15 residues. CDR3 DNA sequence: TGTGCCAGCAGCCAATCTTGGCAGGGTGAAGAGACCCAGTACTTC. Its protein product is CASSQSWQGEETQYF.

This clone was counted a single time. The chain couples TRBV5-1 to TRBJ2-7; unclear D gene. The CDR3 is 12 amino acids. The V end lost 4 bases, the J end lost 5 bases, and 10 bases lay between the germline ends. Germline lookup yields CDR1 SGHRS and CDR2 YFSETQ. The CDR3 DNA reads TGCGCCAGCAGCATCGCGTCCGACGAGCAGTACTTC. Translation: CASSIASDEQYF.

The CDR3 nucleotides are TGTGCCAGCAGTTACTCGGGGGACAGAGTATCCGGGGAGCTGTTTTTT. Amino acid sequence: CASSYSGDRVSGELFF. V gene TRBV6-5 combines with J gene TRBJ2-2, with TRBD1 matching over 7 bases. Germline lookup yields CDR1 MNHEY and CDR2 SVGAGI. This CDR3 is built from 16 residues. J gave up 6 bases and V 0 bases, and 7 bases lay outside the gene matches.

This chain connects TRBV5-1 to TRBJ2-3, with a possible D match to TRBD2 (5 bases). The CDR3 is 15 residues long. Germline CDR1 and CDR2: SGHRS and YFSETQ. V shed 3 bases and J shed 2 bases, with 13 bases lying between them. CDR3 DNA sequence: TGCGCCAGCAGCTCGGGAAGGCCAACCACAGATACGCAGTATTTT. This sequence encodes CASSSGRPTTDTQYF.

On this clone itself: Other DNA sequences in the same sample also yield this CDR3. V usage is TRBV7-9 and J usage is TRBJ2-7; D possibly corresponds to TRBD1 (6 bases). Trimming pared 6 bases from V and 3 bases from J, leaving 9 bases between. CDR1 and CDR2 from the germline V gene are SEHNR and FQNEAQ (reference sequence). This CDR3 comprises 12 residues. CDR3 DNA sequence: TGTGCCAGCAGTCCAGGGGACTACGAGCAGTACTTC. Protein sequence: CASSPGDYEQYF.

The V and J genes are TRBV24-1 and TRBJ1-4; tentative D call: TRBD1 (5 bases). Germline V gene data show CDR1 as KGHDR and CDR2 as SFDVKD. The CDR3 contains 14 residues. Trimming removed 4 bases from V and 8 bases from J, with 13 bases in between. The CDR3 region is CATSDSRVREKLFF. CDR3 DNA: TGTGCCACCAGTGACTCCAGGGTTAGGGAAAAACTGTTTTTT.

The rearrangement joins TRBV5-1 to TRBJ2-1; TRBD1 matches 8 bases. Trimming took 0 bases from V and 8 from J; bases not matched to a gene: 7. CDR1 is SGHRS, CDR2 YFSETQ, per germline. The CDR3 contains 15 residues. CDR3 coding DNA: TGCGCCAGCAGCTTGGCGCCTGGACAGGGCTATGAGCAGTTCTTC. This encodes CASSLAPGQGYEQFF.

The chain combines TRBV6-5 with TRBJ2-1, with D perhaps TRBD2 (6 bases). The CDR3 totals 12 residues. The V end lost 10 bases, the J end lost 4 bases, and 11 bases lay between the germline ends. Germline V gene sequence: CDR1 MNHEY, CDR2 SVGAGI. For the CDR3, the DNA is TGTGCCACCCTCCGGGGGTACAATGAGCAGTTCTTC. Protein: CATLRGYNEQFF.

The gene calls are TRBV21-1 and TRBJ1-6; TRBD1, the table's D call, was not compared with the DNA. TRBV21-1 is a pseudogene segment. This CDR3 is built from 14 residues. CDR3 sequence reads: CASIQGTPNSPLHF. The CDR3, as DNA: TGTGCCAGCATACAGGGGACCCCTAATTCACCCCTCCACTTT.

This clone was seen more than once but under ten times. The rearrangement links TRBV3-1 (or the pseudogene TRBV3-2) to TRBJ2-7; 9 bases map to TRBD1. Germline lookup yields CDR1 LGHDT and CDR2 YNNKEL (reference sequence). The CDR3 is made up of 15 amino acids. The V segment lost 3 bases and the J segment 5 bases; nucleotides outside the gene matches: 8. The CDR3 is CASSHPNRGLDEQYF. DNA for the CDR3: TGTGCCAGCAGCCACCCTAACAGGGGGCTTGACGAGCAGTACTTC.

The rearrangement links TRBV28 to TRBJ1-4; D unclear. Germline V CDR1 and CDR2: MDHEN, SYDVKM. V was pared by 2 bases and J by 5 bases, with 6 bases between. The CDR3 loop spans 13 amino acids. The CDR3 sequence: CASSLRRNEKLFF. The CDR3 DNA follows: TGTGCCAGCAGTTTACGTAGAAATGAAAAACTGTTTTTT.

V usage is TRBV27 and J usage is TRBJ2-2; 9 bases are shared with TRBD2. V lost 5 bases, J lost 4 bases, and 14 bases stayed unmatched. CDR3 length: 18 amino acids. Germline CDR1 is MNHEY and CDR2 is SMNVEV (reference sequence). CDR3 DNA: TGTGCCAGCAGTCCGCGACACCTTAGCGGGGGAGCCACCGGGGAGCTGTTTTTT. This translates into CASSPRHLSGGATGELFF.

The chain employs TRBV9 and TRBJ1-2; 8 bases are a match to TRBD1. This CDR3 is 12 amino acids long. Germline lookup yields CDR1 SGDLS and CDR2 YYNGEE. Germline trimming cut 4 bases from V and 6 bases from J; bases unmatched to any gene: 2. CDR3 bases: TGTGCCAGCAGCCGACAGGGGAATGGCTACACCTTC. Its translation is CASSRQGNGYTF.

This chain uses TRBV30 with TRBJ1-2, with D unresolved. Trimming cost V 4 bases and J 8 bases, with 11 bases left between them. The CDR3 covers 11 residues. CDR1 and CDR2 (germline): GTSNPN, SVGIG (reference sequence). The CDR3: CAWTEYRGYTF. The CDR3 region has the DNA TGTGCCTGGACCGAATATCGGGGCTACACCTTC.

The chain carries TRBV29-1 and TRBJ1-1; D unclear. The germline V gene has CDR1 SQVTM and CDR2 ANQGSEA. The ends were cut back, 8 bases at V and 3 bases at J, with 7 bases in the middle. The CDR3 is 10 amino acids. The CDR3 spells CSTEDTEAFF. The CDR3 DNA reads TGCAGCACCGAGGACACTGAAGCTTTCTTT.

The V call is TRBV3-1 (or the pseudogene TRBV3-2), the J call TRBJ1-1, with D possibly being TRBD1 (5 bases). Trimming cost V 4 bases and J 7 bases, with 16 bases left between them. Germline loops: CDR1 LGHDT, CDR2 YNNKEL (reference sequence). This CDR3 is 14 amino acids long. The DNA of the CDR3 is TGTGCCAGCAGCCCCAATGCGGGGGACGGTGAAGCTTTCTTT. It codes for CASSPNAGDGEAFF.

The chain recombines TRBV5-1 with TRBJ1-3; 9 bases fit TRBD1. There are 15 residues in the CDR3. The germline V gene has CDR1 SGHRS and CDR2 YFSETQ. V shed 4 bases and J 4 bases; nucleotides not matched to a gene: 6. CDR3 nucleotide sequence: TGCGCCAGCAGCGCCCGGACAGGGGTCGGAAACACCATATATTTT. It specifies CASSARTGVGNTIYF.

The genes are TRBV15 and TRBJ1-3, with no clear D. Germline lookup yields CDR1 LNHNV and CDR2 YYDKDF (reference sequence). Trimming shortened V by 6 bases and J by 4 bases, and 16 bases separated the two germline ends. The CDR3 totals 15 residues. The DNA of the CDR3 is TGTGCCACCAGTCCGGTAGGAGGGCTCGGAAACACCATATATTTT. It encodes CATSPVGGLGNTIYF.

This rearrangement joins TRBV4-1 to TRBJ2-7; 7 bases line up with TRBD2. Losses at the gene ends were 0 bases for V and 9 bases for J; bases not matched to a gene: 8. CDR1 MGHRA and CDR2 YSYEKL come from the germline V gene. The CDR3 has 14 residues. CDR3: CASSQDVLAVGQYF. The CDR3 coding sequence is TGCGCCAGCAGCCAAGACGTGCTAGCGGTGGGGCAGTACTTC.

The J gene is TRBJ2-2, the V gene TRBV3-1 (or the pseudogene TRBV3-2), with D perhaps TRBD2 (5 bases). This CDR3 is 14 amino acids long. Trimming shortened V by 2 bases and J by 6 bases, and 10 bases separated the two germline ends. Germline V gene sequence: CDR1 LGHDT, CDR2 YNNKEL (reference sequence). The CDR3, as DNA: TGTGCCAGCAGCCAACCCCCCGGGGCCGGGGAGCTGTTTTTT. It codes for CASSQPPGAGELFF.

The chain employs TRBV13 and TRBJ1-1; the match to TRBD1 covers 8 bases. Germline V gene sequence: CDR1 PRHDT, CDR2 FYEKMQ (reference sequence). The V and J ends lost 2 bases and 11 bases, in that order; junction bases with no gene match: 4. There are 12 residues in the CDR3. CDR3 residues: CASSLPRQGAFF. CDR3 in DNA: TGTGCCAGCAGCTTACCGCGACAGGGGGCTTTCTTT.

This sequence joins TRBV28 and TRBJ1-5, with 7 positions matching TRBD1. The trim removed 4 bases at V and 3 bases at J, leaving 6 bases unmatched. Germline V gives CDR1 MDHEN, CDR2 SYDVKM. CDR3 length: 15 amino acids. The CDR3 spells CASSWGDRDNQPQHF. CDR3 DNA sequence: TGTGCCAGCAGTTGGGGGGACAGAGACAATCAGCCCCAGCATTTT.

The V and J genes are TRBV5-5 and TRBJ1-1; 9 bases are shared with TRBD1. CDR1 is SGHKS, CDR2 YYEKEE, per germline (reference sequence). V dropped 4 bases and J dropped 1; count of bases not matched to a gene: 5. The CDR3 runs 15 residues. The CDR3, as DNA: TGTGCCAGCAGCCGGACAGGGGATCGGAACACTGAAGCTTTCTTT. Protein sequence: CASSRTGDRNTEAFF.

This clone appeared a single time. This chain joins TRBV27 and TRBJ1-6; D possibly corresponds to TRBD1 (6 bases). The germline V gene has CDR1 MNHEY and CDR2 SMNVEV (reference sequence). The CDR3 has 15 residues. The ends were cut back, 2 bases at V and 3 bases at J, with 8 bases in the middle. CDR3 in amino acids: CASSLQGYYNSPLHF. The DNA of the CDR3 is TGTGCCAGCAGTTTACAGGGGTACTATAATTCACCCCTCCACTTT.

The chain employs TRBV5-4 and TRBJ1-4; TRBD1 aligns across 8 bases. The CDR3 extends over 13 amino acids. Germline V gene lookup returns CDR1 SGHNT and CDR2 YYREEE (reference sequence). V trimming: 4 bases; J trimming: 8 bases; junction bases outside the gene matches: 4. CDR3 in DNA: TGTGCCAGCAGCACAGGGGGAGAAGAAAAACTGTTTTTT. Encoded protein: CASSTGGEEKLFF.

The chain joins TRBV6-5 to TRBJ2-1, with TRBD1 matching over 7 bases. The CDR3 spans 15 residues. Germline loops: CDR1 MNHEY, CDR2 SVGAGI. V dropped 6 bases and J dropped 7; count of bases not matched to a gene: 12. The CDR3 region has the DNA TGTGCCAGCAGGACTCAACGGACAGGCAGTAATGAGCAGTTCTTC. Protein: CASRTQRTGSNEQFF.